This TCR beta chain was recorded in a study of T-cell reconstitution after alpha-beta-depleted transplantation in children. Study observations and caveats: Where alpha-beta T cells came from about two months after transplant was reportedly several hundred expanded graft clones. Diversity of TCRbeta at day 60 was high in some patients, arising from surviving recipient T cells and thymic progenitors. One year after transplant, T-cell counts and diversity came mostly from newly produced T cells.

In this sample, this clonotype turned up many times. Its antigen is currently unknown. Unique molecular identifiers were built into the TCRbeta library. TCRdb re-derived calls from the PCR reads in MiXCR, one entry per CDR3 protein. Of some 440,000 distinct CDR3 sequences listed, 15% to 20% are singletons. CDR3 length: 15 amino acids. With 2 bases clipped from V and 0 bases from J, the junction kept 2 bases outside the gene matches. Germline V gives CDR1 MNHEY, CDR2 SMNVEV (reference sequence). The V and J genes are TRBV27 and TRBJ2-5, with 8 bases aligning to TRBD1. Sample: PBMCs, mostly from graft donor cells, taken 360 days after TCRalphabeta/CD19-depleted stem cell transplant. This TCR came from a boy under two years old who had a stem cell transplant for Wiskott-Aldrich syndrome, so the T cells may come from the graft donor. The CDR3 protein is CASSLRDRYQETQYF. The CDR3 DNA reads as TGTGCCAGCAGTTTAAGGGACAGGTACCAAGAGACCCAGTACTTC.